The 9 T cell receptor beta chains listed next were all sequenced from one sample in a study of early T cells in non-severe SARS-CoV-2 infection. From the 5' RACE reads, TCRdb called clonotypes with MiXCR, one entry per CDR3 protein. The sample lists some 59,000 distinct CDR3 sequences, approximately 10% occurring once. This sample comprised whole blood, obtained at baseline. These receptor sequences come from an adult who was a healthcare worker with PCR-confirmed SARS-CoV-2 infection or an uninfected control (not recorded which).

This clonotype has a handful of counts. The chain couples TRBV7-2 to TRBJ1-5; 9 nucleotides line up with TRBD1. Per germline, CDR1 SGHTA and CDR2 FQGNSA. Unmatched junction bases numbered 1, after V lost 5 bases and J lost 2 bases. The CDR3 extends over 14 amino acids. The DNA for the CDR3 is TGTGCCAGCAGCCGACAGGGGGGCAATCAGCCCCAGCATTTT. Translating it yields CASSRQGGNQPQHF.

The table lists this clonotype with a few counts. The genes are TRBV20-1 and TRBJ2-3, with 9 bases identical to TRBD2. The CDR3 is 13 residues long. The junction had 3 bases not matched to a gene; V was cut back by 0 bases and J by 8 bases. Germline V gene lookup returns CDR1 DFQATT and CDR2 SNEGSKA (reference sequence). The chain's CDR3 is CSARDQLAGTQYF. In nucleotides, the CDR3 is TGCAGTGCTAGAGATCAACTAGCGGGTACGCAGTATTTT.

The CDR3 reads CASARQGSHEQYF. For the CDR3, the DNA is TGTGCCAGCGCCAGGCAGGGTTCCCACGAGCAGTACTTC. V usage is TRBV2 and J usage is TRBJ2-7; D possibly corresponds to TRBD1 (5 bases). The germline gives CDR1 SNHLY, CDR2 FYNNEI. With 8 bases removed from V and 5 bases from J, the gap between germline ends came to 16 bases. The CDR3 loop spans 13 amino acids.

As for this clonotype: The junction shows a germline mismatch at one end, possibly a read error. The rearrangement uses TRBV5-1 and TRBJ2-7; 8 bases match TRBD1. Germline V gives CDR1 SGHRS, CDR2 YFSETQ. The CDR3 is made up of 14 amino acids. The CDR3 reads CARSLGDRNYEQYF. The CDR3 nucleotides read TGCGCCCGCAGCTTGGGGGACAGGAACTACGAGCAGTACTTC.

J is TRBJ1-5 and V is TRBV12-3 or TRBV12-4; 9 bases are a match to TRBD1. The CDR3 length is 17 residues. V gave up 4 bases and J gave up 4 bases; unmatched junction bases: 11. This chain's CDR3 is CASSSIQGAAKNQPQHF. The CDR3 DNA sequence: TGTGCCAGCAGTTCTATACAGGGGGCAGCCAAAAATCAGCCCCAGCATTTT.

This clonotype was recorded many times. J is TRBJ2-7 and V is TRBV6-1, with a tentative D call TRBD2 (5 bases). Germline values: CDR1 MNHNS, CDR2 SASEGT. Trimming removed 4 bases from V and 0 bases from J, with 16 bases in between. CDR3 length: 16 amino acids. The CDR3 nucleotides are TGTGCCAGCAGTGCATCTAGCTTTGGGAGCTCCTACGAGCAGTACTTC. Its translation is CASSASSFGSSYEQYF.

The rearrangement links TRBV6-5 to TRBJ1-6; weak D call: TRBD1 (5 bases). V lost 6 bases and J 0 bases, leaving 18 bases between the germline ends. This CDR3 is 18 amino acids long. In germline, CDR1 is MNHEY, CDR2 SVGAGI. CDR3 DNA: TGTGCCAGCAGCAGGGACCTACGCCCAAGCTCCTATAATTCACCCCTCCACTTT. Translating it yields CASSRDLRPSSYNSPLHF.

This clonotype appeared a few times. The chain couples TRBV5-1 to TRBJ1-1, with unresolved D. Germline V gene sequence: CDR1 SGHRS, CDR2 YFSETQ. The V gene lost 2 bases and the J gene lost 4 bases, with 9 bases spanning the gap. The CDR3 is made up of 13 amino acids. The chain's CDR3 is CASSLMVSTEAFF. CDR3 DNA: TGCGCCAGCAGCTTAATGGTGAGCACTGAAGCTTTCTTT.

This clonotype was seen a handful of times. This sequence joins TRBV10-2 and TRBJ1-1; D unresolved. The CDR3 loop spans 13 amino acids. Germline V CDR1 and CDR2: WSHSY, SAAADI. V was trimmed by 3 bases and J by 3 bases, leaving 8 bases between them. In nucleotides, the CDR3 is TGCGCCAGCAGTGAACACGATTACACTGAAGCTTTCTTT. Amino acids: CASSEHDYTEAFF.